The entry below gives a single T cell receptor beta chain sequence along with its context. It was genomic DNA that served as the template for profiling TCR beta VDJ and CDR3. Using its own MiXCR run on the reads, TCRdb lists one record per CDR3 protein. Altogether around 200,000 distinct CDR3 sequences are present, approximately 52% being singletons, with the ten largest covering about 2%. CDR3 length: 12 amino acids. Germline assignment: CDR1 SEHNR and CDR2 FQNEAQ (reference sequence). Trimming left V 4 bases short and J 6 bases short, with 10 bases between. The authors sequenced patients whose flow cytometry had shown CD8+CD57+ cell expansion. This entry belongs to a study of CD8+CD57+ T cells in acquired aplastic anemia.

The sequence was collected from a human donor with aplastic anemia. Sequenced material: sorted CD4+, CD8+, or CD8+CD57+ T cells (not recorded which) from PBMCs. The rearrangement uses TRBV7-9 and TRBJ2-7; D might be TRBD2 (6 bases). The CDR3 region is CASSYSGVEQYF. The CDR3 nucleotides are TGTGCCAGCAGCTACTCGGGAGTCGAGCAGTACTTC.